This section outlines one TCR beta chain sequence together with its context. The CDR3 has 15 residues. This sample is part of a study of T cell clusters in autoimmune cytopenias. Study-wide background: The mean age of healthy donor controls was roughly 55 years, the median about 58 years.

TRB amplification used approximately 250 ng of peripheral blood genomic DNA. TRB rearrangements were amplified by touch-down multiplex PCR with mixed TRB-A/B primers. TCRdb re-called the multiplex PCR reads and gives one entry per CDR3 protein, without DNA. The sample's table shows 6,000 to 7,000 distinct CDR3 sequences. The same sample was also used in a study of T cell repertoires in aging, cancer and after chemotherapy.

The TCR was taken from a human donor in good health. The chain combines TRBV12-3 or TRBV12-4 with TRBJ2-3; TCRdb selects TRBD1, and the lack of DNA leaves this call unchecked. Sequencing was performed on peripheral blood. CDR3 residues: CASSLGQPNTDTQYF.